A single sample gave rise to the 7 T cell receptor beta chains below, sequenced in a study of CD8+ T cells in alopecia areata. cDNA serving as the sequencing template came from extracted, reverse transcribed RNA. Data came from immunoSEQ multiplex PCR; TCRdb stores just in-frame clones and leaves some out. This table has 100,000 to 150,000 clones, about 47% appearing once. The specimen comprised CD8+ T cells sorted from blood, sampled at week 0. These receptor sequences come from a human donor with alopecia areata.

This clone was counted between two and nine times. V usage is TRBV2 and J usage is TRBJ1-4; D perhaps matches TRBD1 (5 bases). CDR3 length equals 15 residues. Germline values: CDR1 SNHLY, CDR2 FYNNEI. V lost 6 bases and J lost 6, with 17 bases in between. The CDR3 nucleotides are TGTGCCAGCAGAAACCTCAGGGAGGCGGATGAAAAACTGTTTTTT. Residues: CASRNLREADEKLFF.

This clone was counted between two and nine times. This rearrangement joins TRBV5-4 to TRBJ1-4; unclear D gene. Germline loops: CDR1 SGHNT, CDR2 YYREEE (reference sequence). V was pared by 4 bases and J by 8 bases, with 9 bases between. This CDR3 comprises 12 residues. CDR3 in DNA: TGTGCCAGCAGCCTGGGCCGCGAAAAACTGTTTTTT. Translated, it gives CASSLGREKLFF.

The chain uses TRBV4-3 and TRBJ2-3; D is undetermined. Germline V gene sequence: CDR1 LGHNA, CDR2 YSLEER. The CDR3 sequence is 16 residues long. The ends were cut back, 1 base at V and 0 bases at J, with 11 bases in the middle. The DNA for the CDR3 is TGCGCCAGCAGCCAAGGTCGCTCCCCTAGCACAGATACGCAGTATTTT. This codes for CASSQGRSPSTDTQYF.

The chain has TRBV13 and TRBJ2-7; weak D call: TRBD1 (5 bases). V lost 1 base and J 1 base, leaving 8 bases between the germline ends. This CDR3 has 14 amino acids. CDR1 and CDR2 (germline): PRHDT, FYEKMQ (reference sequence). CDR3 region: CASSLDQGSYEQYF. CDR3 nucleotide sequence: TGTGCCAGCAGCTTAGATCAGGGATCCTACGAGCAGTACTTC.

This clone came up once. This sequence joins TRBV7-9 and TRBJ2-3; D perhaps matches TRBD2 (5 bases). The V and J ends lost 5 bases and 5 bases respectively, with 14 bases between them. There are 14 residues in the CDR3. Germline CDR1 SEHNR, CDR2 FQNEAQ (reference sequence). CDR3 bases: TGTGCCAGCAGCCCCCGGGGTCCGGGAGATACGCAGTATTTT. It is translated as CASSPRGPGDTQYF.

This clone was seen only once. The rearrangement joins TRBV27 to TRBJ2-5; 12 bases line up with TRBD2. V trimming: 11 bases; J trimming: 5 bases; junction bases outside the gene matches: 9. CDR3 size: 14 residues. Germline loops: CDR1 MNHEY, CDR2 SMNVEV (reference sequence). The CDR3 nucleotides read TGTGCCGTAGGACTAGCGGGGCGTGGGGAGACCCAGTACTTC. Its protein product is CAVGLAGRGETQYF.

The gene calls are TRBV27 and TRBJ2-7; TRBD2 matches at 7 bases. V was pared by 6 bases and J by 2 bases, with 7 bases of the junction left unmatched. In germline, CDR1 is MNHEY, CDR2 SMNVEV (reference sequence). This CDR3 contains 14 residues. In nucleotides, the CDR3 is TGTGCCAGCAGCGTCGGGACTAACCCCTACGAGCAGTACTTC. Protein sequence: CASSVGTNPYEQYF.